The 9 T cell receptor beta chains given below trace back to one sample, sequenced in a study of blood T cell repertoires in COVID-19. Assay: immunoSEQ multiplex PCR; the TCRdb copy retains only in-frame clones and omits some. The repertoire has 200,000 to 250,000 clones, more than 75% of them found once; the top ten carry 5.2%. The material sequenced was peripheral blood. The receptors here all came from a woman in her 70s with COVID-19, enrolled during active disease.

The chain carries TRBV4-3 and TRBJ1-5; D is possibly TRBD1 (6 bases). Germline V gives CDR1 LGHNA, CDR2 YSLEER. There are 16 residues in the CDR3. V lost 1 base and J lost 0, with 10 bases in between. CDR3 protein: CASSQGRGYSNQPQHF. In DNA form, the CDR3 reads TGCGCCAGCAGCCAAGGCAGGGGTTATAGCAATCAGCCCCAGCATTTT.

V is TRBV5-1 and J is TRBJ1-6; 7 bases fit TRBD1. J gave up 0 bases and V 0 bases, and 3 bases lay outside the gene matches. CDR3 size: 17 residues. The germline V gene has CDR1 SGHRS and CDR2 YFSETQ. CDR3: CASSLVGQSSYNSPLHF. In nucleotides, the CDR3 is TGCGCCAGCAGCTTGGTGGGACAGAGCTCCTATAATTCACCCCTCCACTTT.

The chain carries TRBV7-8 and TRBJ1-5; 7 bases align to TRBD1. Trimming removed 1 base from V and 6 bases from J; junction bases left unmatched: 9. Germline CDR1 is SGHVS and CDR2 is FQNEAQ. The CDR3 is 16 amino acids. For the CDR3, the DNA is TGTGCCAGCAGCTTAGTAAAGGGGGCCCCGGGTCAGCCCCAGCATTTT. It is translated as CASSLVKGAPGQPQHF.

This rearrangement joins TRBV11-2 to TRBJ2-2; 8 nucleotides agree with TRBD2. Germline assignment: CDR1 SGHAT and CDR2 FQNNGV. The CDR3 spans 14 residues. Trimming at V came to 3 bases and at J to 7 bases, leaving 4 bases not matched to a gene. CDR3 protein: CASSFSGSDGELFF. The CDR3 nucleotides are TGTGCCAGCAGCTTCAGCGGGAGTGACGGGGAGCTGTTTTTT.

The chain joins TRBV7-2 to TRBJ2-3, with D possibly matching TRBD1 (6 bases). Between the trimmed V and J ends, which lost 4 bases and 2 bases, there was a span of 10 bases. This CDR3 is built from 14 residues. CDR1 SGHTA and CDR2 FQGNSA come from the germline V gene. Written as DNA, the CDR3 is TGTGCCAGCAGCTGGGGGCCTTCCACAGATACGCAGTATTTT. Translating gives CASSWGPSTDTQYF. The variable domain in full, with the rest retrieved from reference TRBV7-2 and TRBJ2-3, is GAGVSQSPSNKVTEKGKDVELRCDPISGHTALYWYRQSLGQGLEFLIYFQGNSAPDKSGLPSDRFSAERTGGSVSTLTIQRTQQEDSAVYLCASSWGPSTDTQYFGPGTRLTVL.

The CDR3 nucleotides read TGTGCCAGCAGAGCACCCAGGGGCGCGGCTGGAAACACCATATATTTT. Its protein product is CASRAPRGAAGNTIYF. This chain links TRBV3-1 (or the pseudogene TRBV3-2) with TRBJ1-3, with a tentative D call TRBD1 (6 bases). From germline, CDR1 is LGHDT and CDR2 YNNKEL (reference sequence). The ends were cut back, 6 bases at V and 2 bases at J, with 17 bases in the middle. The CDR3 is 16 amino acids.

The chain employs TRBV7-3 and TRBJ2-2; D unclear. Trimming left V 4 bases short and J 5 bases short, with 8 bases between. Germline V gives CDR1 SGHTA, CDR2 FQGTGA. This CDR3 comprises 13 residues. The CDR3 region has the DNA TGTGCCAGCAGCTCTAGTCAAACCGGGGAGCTGTTTTTT. It codes for CASSSSQTGELFF.

V is TRBV18 and J is TRBJ1-4; 8 nucleotides line up with TRBD1. The germline V gene encodes CDR1 KGHSH and CDR2 LQKENI. The CDR3 has 17 residues. The V segment lost 3 bases and the J segment 3 bases; nucleotides outside the gene matches: 9. The CDR3 DNA reads as TGTGCCAGCTCACCGGACAGGGCTAAGGTGGCTAATGAAAAACTGTTTTTT. Protein product: CASSPDRAKVANEKLFF.

The chain combines TRBV5-1 with TRBJ1-1, with D tentatively TRBD1 (5 bases). CDR1 is SGHRS, CDR2 YFSETQ, per germline. Trimming removed 4 bases from V and 6 bases from J, with 16 bases in between. This CDR3 has 14 amino acids. CDR3 region: CASSGTGEVAEAFF. The CDR3 DNA reads as TGCGCCAGCAGCGGGACGGGGGAGGTAGCTGAAGCTTTCTTT.